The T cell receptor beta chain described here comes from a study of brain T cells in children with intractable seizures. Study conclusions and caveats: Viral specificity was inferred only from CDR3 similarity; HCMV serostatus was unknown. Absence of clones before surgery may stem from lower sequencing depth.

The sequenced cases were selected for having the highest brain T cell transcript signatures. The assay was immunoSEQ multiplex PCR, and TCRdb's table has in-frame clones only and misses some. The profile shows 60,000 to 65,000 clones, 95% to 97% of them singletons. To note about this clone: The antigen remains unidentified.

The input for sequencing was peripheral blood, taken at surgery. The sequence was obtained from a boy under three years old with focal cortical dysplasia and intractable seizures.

CDR3 region: CASSSWDTNTGELFF. The CDR3 nucleotides read TGCGCCAGCAGCAGTTGGGACACCAACACCGGGGAGCTGTTTTTT. The chain couples TRBV4-1 to TRBJ2-2, with D possibly TRBD1 on 6 matching bases. This CDR3 has 15 amino acids. CDR1 and CDR2 from the germline V gene are MGHRA and YSYEKL. V gave up 5 bases and J gave up 2 bases, with 12 bases separating them.